These 19 T cell receptor beta chains were all obtained from the same sample, sequenced in a study of blood T cell repertoires in COVID-19. The protocol was immunoSEQ multiplex PCR, while the TCRdb copy is restricted to in-frame clones and leaves out a portion. The sample contains about 140,000 clones, roughly 88% of which appear only once. Specimen: peripheral blood. These receptors all stem from a woman aged 55-69 years with acute or convalescent COVID-19.

This clone was seen just once. V usage is TRBV6-5 and J usage is TRBJ1-1, with 9 bases identical to TRBD1. Trimming removed 8 bases from V and 5 bases from J; junction bases left unmatched: 12. This CDR3 is built from 15 residues. Germline V gives CDR1 MNHEY, CDR2 SVGAGI. CDR3 in amino acids: CASGRVQGAWTEAFF. CDR3 sequence (DNA): TGTGCCAGCGGACGAGTACAGGGGGCGTGGACTGAAGCTTTCTTT.

The gene calls are TRBV6-5 and TRBJ1-3; possibly TRBD1 for D (5 bases). CDR3 length: 15 residues. Germline lookup yields CDR1 MNHEY and CDR2 SVGAGI. V lost 7 bases and J 2 bases, leaving 15 bases between the germline ends. CDR3 sequence reads: CASTREQGAGNTIYF. For the CDR3, the DNA is TGTGCCAGCACACGGGAGCAGGGAGCTGGAAACACCATATATTTT.

The chain employs TRBV7-2 and TRBJ1-3; 7 nucleotides agree with TRBD1. V trimming: 4 bases; J trimming: 0 bases; junction bases outside the gene matches: 0. Germline CDR1 SGHTA, CDR2 FQGNSA. The CDR3 covers 14 residues. The CDR3 is CASSWDSSGNTIYF. The CDR3 DNA reads as TGTGCCAGCAGCTGGGACAGCTCTGGAAACACCATATATTTT.

The table lists this clone with a count of one. The CDR3 protein is CASSSLAGLGNEQFF. In DNA, the CDR3 is TGTGCCAGCAGCTCCCTAGCGGGGCTCGGGAATGAGCAGTTCTTC. The chain employs TRBV7-9 and TRBJ2-1, with 9 positions matching TRBD2. CDR3 length: 15 amino acids. V lost 4 bases and J lost 7; bases outside the gene matches: 8. Germline CDR1 reads SEHNR; CDR2 reads FQNEAQ (reference sequence).

This chain uses TRBV7-6 with TRBJ2-2; unclear D gene. The CDR3 sequence is 15 residues long. Between the trimmed V and J ends, which lost 3 bases and 7 bases, there was a span of 15 bases. Germline V gene lookup returns CDR1 SGHVS and CDR2 FNYEAQ. The CDR3 sequence is CASSLLIQPGGELFF. CDR3 nucleotides: TGTGCCAGCAGCTTGCTAATACAGCCTGGCGGGGAGCTGTTTTTT.

The V and J genes are TRBV30 and TRBJ2-5; TRBD1 might be the D (5 bases). Per germline, CDR1 GTSNPN and CDR2 SVGIG (reference sequence). V was trimmed by 7 bases and J by 1 base, leaving 16 bases between them. The CDR3 extends over 14 amino acids. CDR3 nucleotides: TGTGCCTCGGCGAGACGGACACTCCAAGAGACCCAGTACTTC. Amino acid sequence: CASARRTLQETQYF.

V and J are TRBV29-1 and TRBJ2-3, with 8 bases that match TRBD1. In germline, CDR1 is SQVTM, CDR2 ANQGSEA. There are 19 residues in the CDR3. Trimming at V came to 7 bases and at J to 4 bases, leaving 25 bases not matched to a gene. The DNA for the CDR3 is TGCAGCGCCCGAAGGCCCTCAGGGGGCGGAGGGTTTGAATCAGATACGCAGTATTTT. This translates into CSARRPSGGGGFESDTQYF.

The rearrangement links TRBV14 to TRBJ2-1; 8 bases are a match to TRBD2. CDR1 and CDR2 from the germline V gene are SGHDN and FVKESK. J was trimmed by 8 bases and V by 3 bases; bases with no gene match: 9. The CDR3 runs to 15 residues. The chain's CDR3 is CASSHRAGLADEQFF. Written as DNA, the CDR3 is TGTGCCAGCAGCCACAGGGCCGGACTAGCTGATGAGCAGTTCTTC. Filled out from reference TRBV14 and TRBJ2-1, the complete variable domain reads EAGVTQFPSHSVIEKGQTVTLRCDPISGHDNLYWYRRVMGKEIKFLLHFVKESKQDESGMPNNRFLAERTGGTYSTLKVQPAELEDSGVYFCASSHRAGLADEQFFGPGTRLTVL.

The J gene is TRBJ1-5, the V gene TRBV24-1, with D possibly being TRBD1 (6 bases). Trimming shortened V by 4 bases and J by 2 bases, and 14 bases separated the two germline ends. Per germline, CDR1 KGHDR and CDR2 SFDVKD. CDR3 length: 16 amino acids. The CDR3 nucleotides are TGTGCCACCAGTGAGCGGGGGGCGGGGGGCAATCAGCCCCAGCATTTT. It specifies CATSERGAGGNQPQHF.

The gene calls are TRBV4-3 and TRBJ1-1, with D uncertain. Trimming cost V 1 base and J 7 bases, with 16 bases left between them. The germline CDR1 and CDR2 sequences are LGHNA and YSLEER. The CDR3 covers 15 residues. CDR3 loop: CASSQVSNRVGEAFF. DNA for the CDR3: TGCGCCAGCAGCCAAGTTAGTAACAGAGTCGGTGAAGCTTTCTTT.

The V call is TRBV11-2, the J call TRBJ1-4, with D perhaps TRBD1 (6 bases). The V end lost 3 bases, the J end lost 0 bases, and 17 bases lay between the germline ends. The germline V gene has CDR1 SGHAT and CDR2 FQNNGV. This CDR3 contains 18 residues. CDR3 sequence reads: CASSFRQALSTTNEKLFF. The CDR3 region has the DNA TGTGCCAGCAGCTTCCGACAGGCCCTTTCGACAACTAATGAAAAACTGTTTTTT. The whole variable domain, remainder taken from reference TRBV11-2 and TRBJ1-4, is EAGVAQSPRYKIIEKRQSVAFWCNPISGHATLYWYQQILGQGPKLLIQFQNNGVVDDSQLPKDRFSAERLKGVDSTLKIQPAKLEDSAVYLCASSFRQALSTTNEKLFFGSGTQLSVL.

The chain recombines TRBV28 with TRBJ1-2; no definite D call. CDR3 size: 14 residues. V was pared by 5 bases and J by 7 bases, with 17 bases between. Germline assignment: CDR1 MDHEN and CDR2 SYDVKM. CDR3 sequence: CASSPPGIRRGYTF. The CDR3 nucleotides are TGTGCCAGCAGTCCCCCCGGGATACGTCGTGGCTACACCTTC.

The J gene is TRBJ2-1, the V gene TRBV18; 9 positions agree with TRBD2. The CDR3 length is 18 residues. CDR1 and CDR2 (germline): KGHSH, LQKENI. Germline trimming cut 0 bases from V and 5 bases from J; bases unmatched to any gene: 11. CDR3 nucleotide sequence: TGTGCCAGCTCACCACCGGGGTTGGGAGCGGGGGGCCACAATGAGCAGTTCTTC. It encodes CASSPPGLGAGGHNEQFF.

V and J are TRBV2 and TRBJ1-1, with TRBD1 identical over 9 bases. The CDR3 is made up of 12 amino acids. The trim removed 7 bases at V and 12 bases at J, leaving 9 bases unmatched. CDR1 is SNHLY and CDR2 is FYNNEI in the germline V gene. The chain's CDR3 is CASTEDRGTPFF. Here the CDR3 DNA reads TGTGCCAGCACCGAAGACAGGGGGACGCCTTTCTTT.

The rearrangement uses TRBV19 and TRBJ1-1; the D gene is possibly TRBD1 (6 bases). Trimming took 7 bases from V and 2 from J, leaving 14 bases between them. Germline V gene lookup returns CDR1 LNHDA and CDR2 SQIVND (reference sequence). The CDR3 runs 14 residues. The CDR3 DNA reads as TGTGCCAGTACCCTGGGACATTATAACACTGAAGCTTTCTTT. Its protein is CASTLGHYNTEAFF.

V usage is TRBV5-8 and J usage is TRBJ2-3; the D is unclear. CDR3 length: 13 amino acids. Looked up from germline, CDR1 is SGHTS and CDR2 is YDEGEE. V lost 0 bases and J 6 bases, leaving 8 bases between the germline ends. In nucleotides, the CDR3 is TGTGCCAGCAGCTTGGTGTCGTCCGATACGCAGTATTTT. This encodes CASSLVSSDTQYF.

V usage is TRBV15 and J usage is TRBJ2-7, with D perhaps TRBD1 (5 bases). V lost 1 base and J lost 2, with 9 bases in between. The germline V gene encodes CDR1 LNHNV and CDR2 YYDKDF (reference sequence). The CDR3 has 14 amino acids. CDR3 sequence (DNA): TGTGCCACCAGCAGAGCCAGGGTCACCTACGAGCAGTACTTC. Residues: CATSRARVTYEQYF.

The V call is TRBV7-2, the J call TRBJ2-5; D not certain. The CDR3 is made up of 15 amino acids. Germline V gives CDR1 SGHTA, CDR2 FQGNSA. V lost 3 bases, J lost 5 bases, and 16 bases lay in between. CDR3 sequence: CASSFRSRSWETQYF. As DNA, the CDR3 is TGTGCCAGCAGCTTTCGGTCTCGGAGTTGGGAGACCCAGTACTTC.

CDR3 amino acids: CASSFYNSPLHF. DNA of the CDR3: TGTGCCAGCAGCTTCTATAATTCACCCCTCCACTTT. This sequence joins TRBV27 and TRBJ1-6; D call uncertain. Trimming shortened V by 6 bases and J by 3 bases, and 3 bases separated the two germline ends. The CDR3 runs to 12 residues. From germline, CDR1 is MNHEY and CDR2 SMNVEV (reference sequence).